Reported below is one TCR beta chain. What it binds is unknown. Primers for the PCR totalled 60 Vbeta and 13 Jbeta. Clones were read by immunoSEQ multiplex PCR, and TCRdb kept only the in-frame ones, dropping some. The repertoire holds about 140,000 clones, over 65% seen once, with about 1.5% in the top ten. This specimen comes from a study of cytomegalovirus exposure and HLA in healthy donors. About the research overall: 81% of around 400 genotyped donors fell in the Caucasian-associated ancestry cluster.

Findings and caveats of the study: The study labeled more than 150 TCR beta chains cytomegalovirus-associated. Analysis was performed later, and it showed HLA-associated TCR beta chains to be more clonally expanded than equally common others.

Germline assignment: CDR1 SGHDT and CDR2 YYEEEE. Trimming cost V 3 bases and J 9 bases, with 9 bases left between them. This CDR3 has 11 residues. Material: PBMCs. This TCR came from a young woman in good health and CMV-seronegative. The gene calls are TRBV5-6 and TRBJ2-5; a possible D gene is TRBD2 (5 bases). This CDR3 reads CASSYLGAQYF. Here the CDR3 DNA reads TGTGCCAGCAGCTATCTCGGGGCCCAGTACTTC.